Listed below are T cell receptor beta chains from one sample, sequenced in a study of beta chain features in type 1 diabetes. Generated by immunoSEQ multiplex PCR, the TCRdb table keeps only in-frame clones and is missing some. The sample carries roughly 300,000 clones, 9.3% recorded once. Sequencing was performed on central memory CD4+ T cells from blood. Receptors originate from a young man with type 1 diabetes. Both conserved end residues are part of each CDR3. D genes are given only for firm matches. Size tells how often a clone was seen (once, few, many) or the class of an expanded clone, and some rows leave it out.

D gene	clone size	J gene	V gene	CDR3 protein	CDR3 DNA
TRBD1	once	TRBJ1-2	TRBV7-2	CASSLGQGYGYTF	TGTGCCAGCAGCTTAGGACAGGGCTATGGCTACACCTTC
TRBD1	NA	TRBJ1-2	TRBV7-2	CASSLLPGQGYGYTF	TGTGCCAGCAGCCTACTTCCGGGACAGGGCTATGGCTACACCTTC
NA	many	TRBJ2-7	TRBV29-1	CSVNSGSYYEQYF	TGCAGCGTCAACTCCGGGAGTTACTACGAGCAGTACTTC
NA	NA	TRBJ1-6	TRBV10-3	CAISDGTNQVASPLHF	TGTGCCATCAGTGACGGGACAAATCAGGTAGCTTCACCCCTCCACTTT
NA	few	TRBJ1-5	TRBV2	CASSDSGAVSNQPQHF	TGTGCCAGCAGTGATTCGGGGGCTGTGAGCAATCAGCCCCAGCATTTT
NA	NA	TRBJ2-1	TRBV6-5	CASRPHRDHDNEQFF	TGTGCCAGCAGGCCTCACAGGGATCATGACAATGAGCAGTTCTTC
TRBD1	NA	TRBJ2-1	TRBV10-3	CASSPADRGNNEQFF	TGTGCCAGCAGCCCTGCGGACAGGGGGAACAATGAGCAGTTCTTC
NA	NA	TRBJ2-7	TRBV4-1	CASSQEFGGSYEQYF	TGCGCCAGCAGCCAAGAGTTCGGGGGCTCCTACGAGCAGTACTTC
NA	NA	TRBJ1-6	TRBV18	CASSRETPNNSPLHF	TGTGCCAGCTCCAGGGAGACCCCAAATAATTCACCCCTCCACTTT
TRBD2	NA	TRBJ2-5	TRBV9	CASSDSPLAGGFQETQYF	TGTGCCAGCAGCGATAGCCCCCTAGCGGGGGGGTTCCAAGAGACCCAGTACTTC
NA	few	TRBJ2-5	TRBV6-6	CASRLRGVLQETQYF	TGTGCCAGCAGGCTGAGGGGGGTCCTACAAGAGACCCAGTACTTC
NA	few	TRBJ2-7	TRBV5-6	CASSRGTVLSYEQYF	TGTGCCAGCAGCCGCGGGACAGTTCTCTCCTACGAGCAGTACTTC
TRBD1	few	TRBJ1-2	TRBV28	CASSPTGAGDGYTF	TGTGCCAGCAGTCCGACAGGGGCTGGGGATGGCTACACCTTC
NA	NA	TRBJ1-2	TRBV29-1	CSVSLYGGYTF	TGCAGCGTCAGTCTCTACGGGGGCTACACCTTC
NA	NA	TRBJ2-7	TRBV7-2	CASGNPYEQYF	TGTGCCAGCGGCAATCCCTACGAGCAGTACTTC
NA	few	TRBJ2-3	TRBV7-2	CASSWGGVSTDTQYF	TGTGCCAGCAGCTGGGGCGGGGTTAGCACAGATACGCAGTATTTT
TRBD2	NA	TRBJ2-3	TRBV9	CASSGTGTSGTDTQYF	TGTGCCAGCAGCGGAACCGGGACTAGCGGCACAGATACGCAGTATTTT
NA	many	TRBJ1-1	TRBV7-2	CASSLGGTGKSAFF	TGTGCCAGCAGCTTAGGAGGAACAGGAAAATCAGCTTTCTTT
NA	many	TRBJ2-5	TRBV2	CASSEGQQETQYF	TGTGCCAGCAGTGAAGGTCAGCAAGAGACCCAGTACTTC
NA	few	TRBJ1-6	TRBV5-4	CASNVDGYYNSPLHF	TGTGCCAGCAACGTGGACGGTTACTATAATTCACCCCTCCACTTT
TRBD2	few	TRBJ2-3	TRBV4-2	CASSQDRASGGPSTDTQYF	TGTGCCAGCAGCCAAGATCGGGCTAGCGGGGGCCCTAGCACAGATACGCAGTATTTT
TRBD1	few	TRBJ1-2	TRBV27	CASSGQGLDGYTF	TGTGCCAGCAGTGGACAGGGATTGGATGGCTACACCTTC
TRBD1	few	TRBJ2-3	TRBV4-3	CASSPARQGSADTQYF	TGCGCCAGCAGCCCGGCCCGACAGGGATCTGCAGATACGCAGTATTTT
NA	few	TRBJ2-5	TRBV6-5	CASHRDPSQETQYF	TGTGCCAGTCACAGGGATCCGTCCCAAGAGACCCAGTACTTC
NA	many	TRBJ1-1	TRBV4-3	CASSQERDTEAFF	TGCGCCAGCAGCCAAGAGCGAGACACTGAAGCTTTCTTT
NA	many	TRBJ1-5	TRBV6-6	CASKGEGGQPQHF	TGTGCCAGCAAAGGGGAGGGAGGTCAGCCCCAGCATTTT
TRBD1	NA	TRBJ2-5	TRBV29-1	CSVGQAAQETQYF	TGCAGCGTGGGACAGGCAGCCCAAGAGACCCAGTACTTC
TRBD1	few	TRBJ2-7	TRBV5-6	CASSGGTGLDEQYF	TGTGCCAGCAGCGGAGGGACAGGGCTCGACGAGCAGTACTTC
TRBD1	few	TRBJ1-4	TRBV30	CAWSVQTGEKLFF	TGTGCCTGGAGTGTTCAGACAGGGGAAAAACTGTTTTTT
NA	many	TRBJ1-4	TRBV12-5	CASGLGLRELFF	TGTGCTAGTGGTTTGGGCCTCCGGGAACTGTTTTTT
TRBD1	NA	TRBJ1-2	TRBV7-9	CASSSTATGDGYTF	TGTGCCAGCAGCTCTACCGCGACAGGGGATGGCTACACCTTC
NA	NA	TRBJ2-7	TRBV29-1	CSAGRDYEQYF	TGCAGCGCCGGGCGTGATTACGAGCAGTACTTC
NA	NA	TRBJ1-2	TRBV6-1	CASSEARDVYGYTF	TGTGCCAGCAGTGAAGCCCGGGACGTCTATGGCTACACCTTC
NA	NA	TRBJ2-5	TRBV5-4	CASSSSPWETQYF	TGTGCCAGCAGCAGTTCCCCTTGGGAGACCCAGTACTTC
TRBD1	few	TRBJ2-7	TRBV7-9	CASSYGTGVVYEQYF	TGTGCCAGCAGCTACGGGACAGGGGTTGTCTACGAGCAGTACTTC
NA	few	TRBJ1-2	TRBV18	CASSPSGTQYGYTF	TGTGCCAGCTCACCGTCCGGGACTCAGTATGGCTACACCTTC
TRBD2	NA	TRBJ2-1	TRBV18	CASSPGLADLGEQFF	TGTGCCAGCTCGCCGGGACTAGCGGACCTAGGGGAGCAGTTCTTC
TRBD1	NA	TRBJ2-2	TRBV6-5	CASSRDRASKGELFF	TGTGCCAGCAGTCGGGACAGGGCCTCTAAAGGGGAGCTGTTTTTT
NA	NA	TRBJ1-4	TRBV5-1	CASSLRGNEKLFF	TGCGCCAGCAGCTTACGGGGTAATGAAAAACTGTTTTTT
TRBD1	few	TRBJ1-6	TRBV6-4	CASSRDRESSPLHF	TGTGCCAGCAGTAGGGACAGGGAATCTTCACCCCTCCACTTT
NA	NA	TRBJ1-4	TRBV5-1	CASSLASTTNEKLFF	TGCGCCAGCAGCTTGGCCTCCACCACCAATGAAAAACTGTTTTTT
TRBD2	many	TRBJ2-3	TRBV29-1	CSVELAADTQYF	TGCAGCGTTGAACTAGCGGCAGATACGCAGTATTTT
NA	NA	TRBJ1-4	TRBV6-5	CASSAADEKLFF	TGTGCCAGCAGTGCGGCGGATGAAAAACTGTTTTTT
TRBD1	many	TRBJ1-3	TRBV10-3	CAISQGQARSGNTIYF	TGTGCCATCAGCCAGGGACAGGCGCGCTCTGGAAACACCATATATTTT
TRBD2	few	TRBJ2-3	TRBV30	CAWSVVSGGASGTDTQYF	TGTGCCTGGAGTGTCGTCAGCGGGGGGGCCTCAGGCACAGATACGCAGTATTTT
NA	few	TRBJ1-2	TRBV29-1	CSVRDVNYGYTF	TGCAGCGTCAGAGACGTTAACTATGGCTACACCTTC
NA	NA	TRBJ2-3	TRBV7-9	CASPPHSTDTQYF	TGTGCCAGCCCCCCTCACTCTACAGATACGCAGTATTTT
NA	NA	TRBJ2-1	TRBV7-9	CASSSSHGSFF	TGTGCCAGCAGCTCTAGCCACGGATCATTCTTC
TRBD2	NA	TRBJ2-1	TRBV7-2	CASSPRLAGIWNEQFF	TGTGCCAGCAGCCCCAGACTAGCGGGGATATGGAATGAGCAGTTCTTC
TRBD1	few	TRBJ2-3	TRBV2	CASSGDRGPTDTQYF	TGTGCCAGCAGTGGCGACAGGGGGCCGACAGATACGCAGTATTTT